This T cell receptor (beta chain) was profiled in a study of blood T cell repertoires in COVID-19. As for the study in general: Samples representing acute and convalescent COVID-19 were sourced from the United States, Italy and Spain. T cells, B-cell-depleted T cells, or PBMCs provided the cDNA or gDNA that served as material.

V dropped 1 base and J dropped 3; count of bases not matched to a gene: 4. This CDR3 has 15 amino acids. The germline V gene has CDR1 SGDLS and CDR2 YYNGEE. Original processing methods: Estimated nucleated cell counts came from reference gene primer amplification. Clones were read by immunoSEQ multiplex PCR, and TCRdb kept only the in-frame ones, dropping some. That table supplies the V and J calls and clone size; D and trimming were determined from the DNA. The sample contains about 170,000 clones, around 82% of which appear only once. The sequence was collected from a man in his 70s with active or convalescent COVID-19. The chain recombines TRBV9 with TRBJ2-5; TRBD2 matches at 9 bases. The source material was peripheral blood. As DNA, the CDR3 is TGTGCCAGCAGCGTACGAGGCGGGAGGGAAGAGACCCAGTACTTC. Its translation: CASSVRGGREETQYF.